This T cell receptor beta chain was recorded in a study of shared T cell receptors in the human thymus. Data came from immunoSEQ multiplex PCR; TCRdb stores just in-frame clones and leaves some out. The data contain about 610,000 clones, 88% of them seen just once; the ten biggest clones take up around 0.0099%. The V gene's germline CDR1 is SGHNT and CDR2 YYREEE (reference sequence). CDR3 length: 17 residues. Trimming took 0 bases from V and 6 from J, leaving 20 bases between them. These data also formed part of another study, on human thymus T cells. From that second work: Usage of V and J genes appeared biased in thymic and blood repertoires. As related research reported, thymic repertoires overlapped highly among unrelated individuals.

The V and J genes are TRBV5-4 and TRBJ2-3; a weak D match, TRBD1 (6 bases). This receptor was obtained from a boy less than two years old with a congenital heart defect. The sequencing sample was made of thymocytes. CDR3 in amino acids: CASSLEGVWGKADTQYF. CDR3 in DNA: TGTGCCAGCAGCTTGGAGGGGGTTTGGGGGAAGGCGGATACGCAGTATTTT. The full variable domain, in which reference TRBV5-4 and TRBJ2-3 provide the parts outside the CDR3, is ETGVTQSPTHLIKTRGQQVTLRCSSQSGHNTVSWYQQALGQGPQFIFQYYREEENGRGNFPPRFSGLQFPNYSSELNVNALELDDSALYLCASSLEGVWGKADTQYFGPGTRLTVL.